This TCR beta chain originates from a study of blood T cell repertoires in COVID-19. Study at large: Samples of COVID-19 (acute and convalescent) were obtained from the United States, Italy and Spain. Sources were T cells, B-cell-depleted T cells, or PBMCs; the material itself was cDNA or gDNA.

The CDR3 totals 15 residues. Germline V gives CDR1 DFQATT, CDR2 SNEGSKA (reference sequence). V trimming: 3 bases; J trimming: 2 bases; junction bases outside the gene matches: 5. Per the authors' pipeline: How many nucleated cells were present was estimated from reference gene primer amplification. Sequenced by immunoSEQ multiplex PCR; TCRdb stores in-frame clones only, minus some. V and J calls plus clone size are reproduced from that table; the DNA served to infer D and trimming. Among about 140,000 clones listed, around nine tenths were seen once. This TCR was recovered from a woman in her 40s with acute or convalescent COVID-19. This chain uses TRBV20-1 with TRBJ1-4; 8 positions match TRBD1. Sequenced input: peripheral blood. The CDR3 coding sequence is TGCAGTGCTAGTAGACGGACAGGGACTAATGAAAAACTGTTTTTT. Protein: CSASRRTGTNEKLFF.